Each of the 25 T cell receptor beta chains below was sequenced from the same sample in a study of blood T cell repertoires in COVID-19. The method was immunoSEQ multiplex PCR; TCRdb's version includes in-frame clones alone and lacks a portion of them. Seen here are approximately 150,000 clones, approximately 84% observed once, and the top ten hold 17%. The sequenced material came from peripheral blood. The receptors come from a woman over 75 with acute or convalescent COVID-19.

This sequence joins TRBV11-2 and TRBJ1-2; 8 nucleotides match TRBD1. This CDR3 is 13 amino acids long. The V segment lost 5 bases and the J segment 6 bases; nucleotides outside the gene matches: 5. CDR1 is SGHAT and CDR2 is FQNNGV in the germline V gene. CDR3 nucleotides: TGTGCCAGCAGCGCCGGACAGGGAAATGGCTACACCTTC. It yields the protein CASSAGQGNGYTF.

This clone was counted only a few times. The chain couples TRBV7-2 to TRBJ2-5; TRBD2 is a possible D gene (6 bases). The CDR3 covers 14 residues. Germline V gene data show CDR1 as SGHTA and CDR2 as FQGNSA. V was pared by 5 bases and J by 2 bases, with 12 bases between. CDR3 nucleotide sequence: TGTGCCAGCAGCGCGGGACTGACGCAAGAGACCCAGTACTTC. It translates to CASSAGLTQETQYF.

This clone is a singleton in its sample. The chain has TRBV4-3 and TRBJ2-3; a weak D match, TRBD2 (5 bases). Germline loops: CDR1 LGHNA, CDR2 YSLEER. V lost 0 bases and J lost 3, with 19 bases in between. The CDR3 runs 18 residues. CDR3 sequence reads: CASSQDTPRGSRTDTQYF. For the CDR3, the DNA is TGCGCCAGCAGCCAAGATACTCCACGCGGGTCTCGGACAGATACGCAGTATTTT.

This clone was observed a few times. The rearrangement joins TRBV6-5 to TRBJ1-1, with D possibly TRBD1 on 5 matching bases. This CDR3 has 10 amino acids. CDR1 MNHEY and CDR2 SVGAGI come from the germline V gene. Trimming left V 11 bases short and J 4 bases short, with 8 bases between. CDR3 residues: CALRGTEAFF. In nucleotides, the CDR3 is TGTGCCTTAAGGGGCACTGAAGCTTTCTTT.

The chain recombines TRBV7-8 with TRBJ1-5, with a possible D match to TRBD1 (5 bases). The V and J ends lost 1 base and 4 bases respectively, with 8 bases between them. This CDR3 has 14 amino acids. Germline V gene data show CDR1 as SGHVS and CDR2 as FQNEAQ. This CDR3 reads CASSLVAGNQPQHF. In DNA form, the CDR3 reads TGTGCCAGCAGCTTAGTAGCAGGGAATCAGCCCCAGCATTTT.

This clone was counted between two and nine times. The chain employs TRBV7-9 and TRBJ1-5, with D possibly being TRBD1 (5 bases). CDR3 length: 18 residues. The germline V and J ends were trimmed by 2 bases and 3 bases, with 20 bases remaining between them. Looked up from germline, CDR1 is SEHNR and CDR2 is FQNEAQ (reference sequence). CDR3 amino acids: CASSLWRGPNLNNQPQHF. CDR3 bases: TGTGCCAGCAGCTTATGGCGGGGCCCAAACCTTAACAATCAGCCCCAGCATTTT.

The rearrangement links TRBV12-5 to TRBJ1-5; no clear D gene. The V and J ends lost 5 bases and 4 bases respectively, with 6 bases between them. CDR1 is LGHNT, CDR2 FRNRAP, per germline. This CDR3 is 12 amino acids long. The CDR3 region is CASGDGNQPQHF. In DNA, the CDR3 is TGTGCTAGTGGTGACGGGAATCAGCCCCAGCATTTT.

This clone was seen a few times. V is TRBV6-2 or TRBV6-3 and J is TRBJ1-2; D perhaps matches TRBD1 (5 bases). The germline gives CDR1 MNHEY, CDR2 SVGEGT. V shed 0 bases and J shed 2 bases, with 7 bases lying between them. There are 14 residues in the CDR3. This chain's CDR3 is CASSYSRQNYGYTF. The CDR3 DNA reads TGTGCCAGCAGTTACTCCCGACAGAACTATGGCTACACCTTC.

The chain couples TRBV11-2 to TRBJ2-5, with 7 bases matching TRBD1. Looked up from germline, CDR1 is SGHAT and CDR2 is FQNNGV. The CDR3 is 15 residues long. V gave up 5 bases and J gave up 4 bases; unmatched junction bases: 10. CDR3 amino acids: CASSPRVGGPETQYF. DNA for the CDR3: TGTGCCAGCAGCCCGCGAGTAGGGGGCCCAGAGACCCAGTACTTC. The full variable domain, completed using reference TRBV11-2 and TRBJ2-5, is EAGVAQSPRYKIIEKRQSVAFWCNPISGHATLYWYQQILGQGPKLLIQFQNNGVVDDSQLPKDRFSAERLKGVDSTLKIQPAKLEDSAVYLCASSPRVGGPETQYFGPGTRLLVL.

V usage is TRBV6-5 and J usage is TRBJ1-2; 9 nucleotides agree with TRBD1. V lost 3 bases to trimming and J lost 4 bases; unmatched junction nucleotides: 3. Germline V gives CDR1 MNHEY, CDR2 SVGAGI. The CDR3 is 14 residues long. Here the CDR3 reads CASSYTDRGYGYTF. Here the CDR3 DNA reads TGTGCCAGCAGTTATACGGACAGGGGCTATGGCTACACCTTC.

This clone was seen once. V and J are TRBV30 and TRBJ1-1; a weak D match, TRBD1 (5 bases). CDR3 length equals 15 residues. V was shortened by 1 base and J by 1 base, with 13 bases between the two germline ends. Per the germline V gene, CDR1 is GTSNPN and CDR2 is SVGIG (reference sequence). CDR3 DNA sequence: TGTGCCTGGAGTGCAGGGATTAGGGCGAACACTGAAGCTTTCTTT. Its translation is CAWSAGIRANTEAFF.

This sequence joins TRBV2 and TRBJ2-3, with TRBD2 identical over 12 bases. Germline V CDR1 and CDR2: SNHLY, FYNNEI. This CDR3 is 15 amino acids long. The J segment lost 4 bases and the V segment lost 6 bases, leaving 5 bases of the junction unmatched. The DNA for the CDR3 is TGTGCCAGCAGGTCGACTAGCGGGGGACCAGATACGCAGTATTTT. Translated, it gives CASRSTSGGPDTQYF. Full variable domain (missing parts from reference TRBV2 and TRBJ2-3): EPEVTQTPSHQVTQMGQEVILRCVPISNHLYFYWYRQILGQKVEFLVSFYNNEISEKSEIFDDQFSVERPDGSNFTLKIRSTKLEDSAMYFCASRSTSGGPDTQYFGPGTRLTVL.

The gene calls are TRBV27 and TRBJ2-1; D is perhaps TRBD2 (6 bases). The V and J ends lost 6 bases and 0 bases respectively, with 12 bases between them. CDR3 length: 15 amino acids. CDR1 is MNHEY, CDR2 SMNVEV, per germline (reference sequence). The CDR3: CASRLGGSSYNEQFF. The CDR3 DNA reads TGTGCCAGCAGACTTGGGGGGAGCTCCTACAATGAGCAGTTCTTC.

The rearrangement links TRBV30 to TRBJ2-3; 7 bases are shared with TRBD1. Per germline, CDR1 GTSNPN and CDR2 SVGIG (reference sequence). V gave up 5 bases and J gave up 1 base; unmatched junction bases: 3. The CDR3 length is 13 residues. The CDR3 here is CAWGDSGTDTQYF. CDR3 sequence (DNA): TGTGCCTGGGGGGACAGCGGCACAGATACGCAGTATTTT.

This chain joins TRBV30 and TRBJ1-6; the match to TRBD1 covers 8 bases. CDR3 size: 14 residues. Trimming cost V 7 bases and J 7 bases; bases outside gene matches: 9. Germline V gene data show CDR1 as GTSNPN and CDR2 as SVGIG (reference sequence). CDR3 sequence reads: CALQGASLNSPLHF. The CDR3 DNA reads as TGTGCCTTGCAGGGGGCGAGTCTAAATTCACCCCTCCACTTT.

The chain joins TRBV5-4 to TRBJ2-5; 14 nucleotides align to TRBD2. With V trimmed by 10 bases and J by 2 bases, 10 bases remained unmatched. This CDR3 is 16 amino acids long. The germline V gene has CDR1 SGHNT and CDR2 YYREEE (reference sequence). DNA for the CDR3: TGTGCCGGGGGACTAGCGGGAGTCCGGTCACAAGAGACCCAGTACTTC. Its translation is CAGGLAGVRSQETQYF. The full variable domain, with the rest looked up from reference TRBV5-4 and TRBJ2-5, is ETGVTQSPTHLIKTRGQQVTLRCSSQSGHNTVSWYQQALGQGPQFIFQYYREEENGRGNFPPRFSGLQFPNYSSELNVNALELDDSALYLCAGGLAGVRSQETQYFGPGTRLLVL.

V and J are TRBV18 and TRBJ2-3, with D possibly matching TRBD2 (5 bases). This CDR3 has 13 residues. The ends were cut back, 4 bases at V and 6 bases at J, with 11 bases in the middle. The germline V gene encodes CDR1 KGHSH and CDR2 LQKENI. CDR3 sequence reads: CASSQDTRDTQYF. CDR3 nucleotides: TGTGCCAGCTCACAAGATACTAGGGATACGCAGTATTTT.

The CDR3 loop is CASSQVLSRATNEKLFF. The CDR3 bases are TGCGCCAGCAGCCAAGTGCTCTCTAGAGCAACTAATGAAAAACTGTTTTTT. This chain links TRBV4-1 with TRBJ1-4; D is undetermined. The CDR3 runs 17 residues. V lost 1 base and J 0 bases, leaving 12 bases between the germline ends. Germline V gene lookup returns CDR1 MGHRA and CDR2 YSYEKL.

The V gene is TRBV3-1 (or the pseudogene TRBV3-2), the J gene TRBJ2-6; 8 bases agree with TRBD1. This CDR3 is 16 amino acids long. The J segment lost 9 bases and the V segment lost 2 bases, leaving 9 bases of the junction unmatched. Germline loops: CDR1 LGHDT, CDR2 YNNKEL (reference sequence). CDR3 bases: TGTGCCAGCAGCCAACATACACAGGGGGTTGGCAACGTCCTGACTTTC. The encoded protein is CASSQHTQGVGNVLTF.

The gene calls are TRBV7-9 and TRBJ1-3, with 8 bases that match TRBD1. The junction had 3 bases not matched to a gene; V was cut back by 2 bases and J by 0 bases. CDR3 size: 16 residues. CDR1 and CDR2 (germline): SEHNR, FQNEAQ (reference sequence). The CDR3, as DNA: TGTGCCAGCAGCTTACAGGGGGCTTACTCTGGAAACACCATATATTTT. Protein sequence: CASSLQGAYSGNTIYF.

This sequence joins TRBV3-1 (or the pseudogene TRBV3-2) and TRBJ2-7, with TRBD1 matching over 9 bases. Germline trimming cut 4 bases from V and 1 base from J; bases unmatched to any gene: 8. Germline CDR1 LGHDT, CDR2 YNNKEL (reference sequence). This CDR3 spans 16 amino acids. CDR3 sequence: CASSPGQGVWSYEQYF. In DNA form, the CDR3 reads TGTGCCAGCAGCCCGGGACAGGGTGTATGGTCCTACGAGCAGTACTTC.

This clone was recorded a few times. CDR3 nucleotide sequence: TGTGCCAGCAGTTTATTTCGTGGCGGGAGTGGGGATGAGCAGTTCTTC. Amino acid sequence: CASSLFRGGSGDEQFF. The chain is built from TRBV27 and TRBJ2-1; 7 bases are shared with TRBD2. With 1 base clipped from V and 8 bases from J, the junction kept 11 bases outside the gene matches. Germline V gene data show CDR1 as MNHEY and CDR2 as SMNVEV (reference sequence). The CDR3 is 16 residues long.

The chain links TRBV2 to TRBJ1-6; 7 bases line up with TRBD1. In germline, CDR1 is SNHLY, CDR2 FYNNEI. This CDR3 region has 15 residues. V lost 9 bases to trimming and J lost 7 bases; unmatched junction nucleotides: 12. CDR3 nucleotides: TGTGCCAGGACAGTCGAGACAGGGCGGAATTCACCCCTCCACTTT. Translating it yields CARTVETGRNSPLHF.

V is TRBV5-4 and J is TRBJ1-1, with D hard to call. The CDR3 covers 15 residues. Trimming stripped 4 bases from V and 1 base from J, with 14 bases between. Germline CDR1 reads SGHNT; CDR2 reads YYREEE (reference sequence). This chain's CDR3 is CASSPAGLSNTEAFF. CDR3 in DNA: TGTGCCAGCAGCCCCGCCGGACTGTCGAACACTGAAGCTTTCTTT.

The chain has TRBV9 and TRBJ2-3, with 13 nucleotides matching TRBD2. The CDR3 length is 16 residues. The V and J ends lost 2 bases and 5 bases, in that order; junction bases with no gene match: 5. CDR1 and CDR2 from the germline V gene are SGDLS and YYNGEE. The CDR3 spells CASSVGLAGQGDTQYF. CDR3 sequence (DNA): TGTGCCAGCAGCGTGGGACTAGCGGGACAGGGAGATACGCAGTATTTT.